The 13 T cell receptor beta chains below were found in one sample sequenced in a study of cytomegalovirus exposure and HLA in healthy donors. Amplification used 60 Vbeta primers and 13 Jbeta primers. The protocol was immunoSEQ multiplex PCR, while the TCRdb copy is restricted to in-frame clones and leaves out a portion. Of 100,000 to 150,000 clones listed, around 72% are singletons. What was sequenced was PBMCs. These TCRs come from a woman in her forties in good health and CMV-seronegative.

The rearrangement links TRBV6-6 to TRBJ2-7, with D possibly TRBD1 on 7 matching bases. Trimming shortened V by 5 bases and J by 7 bases, and 18 bases separated the two germline ends. The CDR3 has 14 residues. The germline V gene encodes CDR1 MNHNY and CDR2 SVGAGI (reference sequence). CDR3: CASSLTGTQWEQYF. DNA of the CDR3: TGTGCCAGCAGTCTGACAGGGACTCAATGGGAGCAGTACTTC.

The CDR3 protein is CASSQDGAGGLILAEAFF. The CDR3 nucleotides are TGTGCCAGCAGCCAAGATGGGGCAGGGGGCTTGATCCTCGCTGAAGCTTTCTTT. This chain connects TRBV4-2 to TRBJ1-1; 8 bases line up with TRBD1. The CDR3 has 18 amino acids. Trimming removed 0 bases from V and 6 bases from J; junction bases left unmatched: 15. Looked up from germline, CDR1 is LGHNA and CDR2 is YNFKEQ.

The rearrangement uses TRBV19 and TRBJ1-5, with D unresolved. The CDR3 has 16 residues. Germline CDR1 reads LNHDA; CDR2 reads SQIVND (reference sequence). V lost 2 bases and J 0 bases, leaving 11 bases between the germline ends. The CDR3 reads CASSIMGIYSNQPQHF. CDR3 DNA: TGTGCCAGTAGTATAATGGGCATCTATAGCAATCAGCCCCAGCATTTT.

This chain joins TRBV19 and TRBJ1-5; 8 bases match TRBD1. Germline V lookup: CDR1 LNHDA, CDR2 SQIVND (reference sequence). J gave up 6 bases and V 3 bases, and 4 bases lay outside the gene matches. There are 14 residues in the CDR3. The CDR3 sequence: CASSIRGLGQPQHF. The CDR3 region has the DNA TGTGCCAGTAGTATCAGGGGGCTGGGTCAGCCCCAGCATTTT.

The V and J genes are TRBV9 and TRBJ2-3; D is unclear. Germline CDR1 is SGDLS and CDR2 is YYNGEE. This CDR3 spans 14 amino acids. With 0 bases removed from V and 0 bases from J, the gap between germline ends came to 5 bases. The CDR3 sequence is CASSVVTSTDTQYF. CDR3 nucleotides: TGTGCCAGCAGCGTAGTGACTAGCACAGATACGCAGTATTTT.

The chain links TRBV9 to TRBJ2-1; 9 positions match TRBD1. After removal of 3 bases from V and 5 bases from J, the junction contained 6 bases not matched to a gene. The CDR3 runs 15 residues. The germline V gene has CDR1 SGDLS and CDR2 YYNGEE. The CDR3 is CASSAVGQGHNEQFF. The CDR3 nucleotides read TGTGCCAGCAGCGCCGTGGGACAGGGTCACAATGAGCAGTTCTTC.

The chain couples TRBV14 to TRBJ1-4; 8 bases line up with TRBD1. Trimming at V came to 6 bases and at J to 5 bases, leaving 8 bases not matched to a gene. Germline CDR1 and CDR2: SGHDN and FVKESK. The CDR3 loop spans 15 amino acids. The CDR3 loop reads CASRPDRGENEKLFF. The CDR3 DNA reads as TGTGCCAGCAGACCCGACAGGGGCGAGAATGAAAAACTGTTTTTT.

This clone was seen a few times. V and J are TRBV5-4 and TRBJ1-1; 8 bases map to TRBD1. Germline V gives CDR1 SGHNT, CDR2 YYREEE (reference sequence). V dropped 2 bases and J dropped 1; count of bases not matched to a gene: 7. The CDR3 has 16 amino acids. This chain's CDR3 is CASSFSLGTGNTEAFF. The CDR3 DNA follows: TGTGCCAGCAGCTTTTCCCTCGGGACAGGGAACACTGAAGCTTTCTTT.

The DNA of the CDR3 is TGCGCCAGCAGCCTTAGCGGGACTGAAGCTTTCTTT. Translated: CASSLSGTEAFF. The rearrangement uses TRBV5-1 and TRBJ1-1; D is unresolved. Germline V gene sequence: CDR1 SGHRS, CDR2 YFSETQ. This CDR3 spans 12 amino acids. V was trimmed by 4 bases and J by 5 bases, leaving 9 bases between them. Together with reference TRBV5-1 and TRBJ1-1, the CDR3 gives the full variable domain: KAGVTQTPRYLIKTRGQQVTLSCSPISGHRSVSWYQQTPGQGLQFLFEYFSETQRNKGNFPGRFSGRQFSNSRSEMNVSTLELGDSALYLCASSLSGTEAFFGQGTRLTVV.

The chain joins TRBV30 to TRBJ2-7, with 14 bases lining up with TRBD2. From germline, CDR1 is GTSNPN and CDR2 SVGIG (reference sequence). The J segment lost 5 bases and the V segment lost 4 bases, leaving 7 bases of the junction unmatched. CDR3 length equals 15 residues. In nucleotides, the CDR3 is TGTGCCTGGACCCGGGGGACTAGCGGGAGAGACGAGCAGTACTTC. Translating it yields CAWTRGTSGRDEQYF.

The chain carries TRBV28 and TRBJ1-5, with 8 positions matching TRBD1. Germline loops: CDR1 MDHEN, CDR2 SYDVKM. Trimming removed 4 bases from V and 7 bases from J; junction bases left unmatched: 6. This CDR3 spans 14 amino acids. The CDR3 DNA is TGTGCCAGCAGTTCAACAGGGGGTGGCCAGCCCCAGCATTTT. Amino acids: CASSSTGGGQPQHF.

This clone was found once. The V gene is TRBV28, the J gene TRBJ1-2; no reliable D call. The CDR3 has 12 residues. The V gene lost 7 bases and the J gene lost 4 bases, with 10 bases spanning the gap. CDR1 is MDHEN and CDR2 is SYDVKM in the germline V gene. CDR3 residues: CASTSGGYGYTF. CDR3 bases: TGTGCCAGCACATCTGGAGGCTATGGCTACACCTTC.

The chain links TRBV23-1 to TRBJ2-5, with 8 nucleotides matching TRBD2. The J call may not be correct, given that the DNA end is closer to TRBJ2-7. TRBV23-1 is reported as an ORF; its role is uncertain. The CDR3 is 15 residues long. CDR3 region: CASSPREGSPYEQYF. As DNA, the CDR3 is TGCGCCAGCAGTCCCCGGGAGGGGTCGCCCTACGAGCAGTACTTC.